The clone carrying this TCR beta chain was seen more than once but under ten times. Its antigen is not identified. This entry belongs to a study of early T cells in non-severe SARS-CoV-2 infection. Overall study: With bulk RNA from unsorted whole blood as input, sequencing yielded unpaired chains. Study-level findings and limits: Anti-spike CD8 responses were favored in VDJdb matching, and private and CD4 specificities were missed.

V lost 5 bases to trimming and J lost 5 bases; unmatched junction nucleotides: 5. The CDR3 has 16 amino acids. Germline V lookup: CDR1 SGHAT, CDR2 FQNNGV. The TCR library protocol was used to attach unique molecular identifiers. These identifiers were attached to individual cDNA molecules. TCRdb reprocessed the 5' RACE reads via MiXCR and lists one record per CDR3 protein. The data hold about 62,000 distinct CDR3 sequences, with almost 9.5% observed a single time. The V and J genes are TRBV11-2 and TRBJ2-3; 15 nucleotides match TRBD2. The TCR originated in an adult who was a healthcare worker with PCR-confirmed SARS-CoV-2 infection or an uninfected control (not recorded which). Specimen: whole blood. DNA of the CDR3: TGTGCCAGCAGCCTAGGACTAGCGGGGGGGAGAGATACGCAGTATTTT. The encoded protein is CASSLGLAGGRDTQYF.